The rows below give T cell receptor beta chains drawn from one sample of a study of T cells after yellow fever vaccination. Using its own MiXCR run on the 5' RACE reads, TCRdb lists one record per CDR3 protein. The sample has under 350,000 distinct CDR3 sequences; roughly 3.9% are singletons. This material consisted of PBMCs, taken 5 days after the yellow fever booster vaccination. All receptors derive from a man aged 18 to 29 who received the YFV17D yellow fever vaccine. Each CDR3 is given with its conserved first and last residue. A D gene is named only where the DNA matches it firmly. A row's size may be missing; if present it is once, few, many or a size class.

clone_size: -
v_call: TRBV4-1
j_call: TRBJ2-5
d_call: -
cdr3_nt: TGCGCCAGCAGTCCCCGAGCCCACCAAGAGACCCAGTACTTC
cdr3_aa: CASSPRAHQETQYF

clone_size: -
v_call: TRBV6-1
j_call: TRBJ2-3
d_call: -
cdr3_nt: TGTGCCAGCAGTGAACTCGAGACCACAGATACGCAGTATTTT
cdr3_aa: CASSELETTDTQYF

clone_size: few
v_call: TRBV27
j_call: TRBJ2-5
d_call: -
cdr3_nt: TGTGCCAGCAGTTTGACCGGGGTCCTCCAAGAGACCCAGTACTTC
cdr3_aa: CASSLTGVLQETQYF

clone_size: -
v_call: TRBV11-2
j_call: TRBJ1-1
d_call: -
cdr3_nt: TGTGCCAGCAGCTTTGGCGGGAAAATGAACACTGAAGCTTTCTTT
cdr3_aa: CASSFGGKMNTEAFF

clone_size: many
v_call: TRBV6-5
j_call: TRBJ1-5
d_call: TRBD1
cdr3_nt: TGTGCCAGCAGTACGGGGACAGGGGGGAGGCAGCCCCAGCATTTT
cdr3_aa: CASSTGTGGRQPQHF

clone_size: few
v_call: TRBV6-5
j_call: TRBJ1-5
d_call: TRBD1
cdr3_nt: TGTGCCAGCAGTTTCACAGGGGGCGGCAATCAGCCCCAGCATTTT
cdr3_aa: CASSFTGGGNQPQHF

clone_size: -
v_call: TRBV12-3/TRBV12-4
j_call: TRBJ1-1
d_call: -
cdr3_nt: TGTGCCACCAGGCAGGGGAGGGGAGACACTGAAGCTTTCTTT
cdr3_aa: CATRQGRGDTEAFF

clone_size: -
v_call: TRBV21-1
j_call: TRBJ2-5
d_call: -
cdr3_nt: TGTGCCAGCAGCGATACTAGCCCAGTAAAGACCCAGTACTTC
cdr3_aa: CASSDTSPVKTQYF

clone_size: many
v_call: TRBV11-2
j_call: TRBJ1-2
d_call: TRBD1
cdr3_nt: TGTGCCAGCAGCTTAGATTCGGGGACAGGGACCTATGGCTACACCTTC
cdr3_aa: CASSLDSGTGTYGYTF

clone_size: -
v_call: TRBV11-2
j_call: TRBJ2-3
d_call: TRBD1
cdr3_nt: TGTGCCAGCAGCCTCGACAGGGAACTAGATACGCAGTATTTT
cdr3_aa: CASSLDRELDTQYF

clone_size: -
v_call: TRBV4-3
j_call: TRBJ2-3
d_call: -
cdr3_nt: TGCGCCAGCAGCCAAGAATCGCAGGGGCCAGATACGCAGTATTTT
cdr3_aa: CASSQESQGPDTQYF